One and the same sample provided the 13 T cell receptor beta chains below, sequenced in a study of response to subunit inactivated influenza vaccine. TCRdb processed the RT-PCR reads anew with MiXCR; each CDR3 protein has one entry. The sample has about 500,000 distinct CDR3 sequences; about 15% are singletons. The material was CD4+ T cells sorted from PBMCs, obtained roughly 24 months after vaccination. Receptors were obtained from a man aged 50-75 years who received an inactivated influenza vaccine.

The rearrangement links TRBV20-1 to TRBJ2-7, with a weak D call TRBD2 (6 bases). Germline assignment: CDR1 DFQATT and CDR2 SNEGSKA (reference sequence). Trimming cost V 5 bases and J 3 bases, with 17 bases left between them. This CDR3 is built from 14 residues. The CDR3 spells CSARPTSSFYEQYF. In DNA form, the CDR3 reads TGCAGTGCTCGACCAACTAGCAGCTTCTACGAGCAGTACTTC.

The chain couples TRBV20-1 to TRBJ1-1; D call uncertain. The CDR3 has 14 residues. Trimming removed 6 bases from V and 0 bases from J, with 14 bases in between. Germline loops: CDR1 DFQATT, CDR2 SNEGSKA (reference sequence). The CDR3 DNA is TGCAGTGCCAAACACGTCCTGCTGAACACTGAAGCTTTCTTT. It encodes CSAKHVLLNTEAFF.

The sample holds many counts of this clonotype. The rearrangement links TRBV12-3 or TRBV12-4 to TRBJ2-1; the match to TRBD2 covers 8 bases. This CDR3 is built from 16 residues. V dropped 4 bases and J dropped 7; count of bases not matched to a gene: 12. The CDR3: CASSSTNGGAGNEQFF. In nucleotides, the CDR3 is TGTGCCAGCAGTTCAACAAACGGGGGGGCAGGGAATGAGCAGTTCTTC.

This clonotype was detected only a few times. The genes are TRBV12-3 or TRBV12-4 and TRBJ1-1; D remains unclear. The length of the CDR3 is 12 residues. Trimming pared 4 bases from V and 8 bases from J, leaving 11 bases between. In DNA form, the CDR3 reads TGTGCCAGCAGTTACCCAGTTAGCGAAGCTTTCTTT. As protein: CASSYPVSEAFF.

The rearrangement links TRBV20-1 to TRBJ2-2; 7 nucleotides match TRBD1. The V gene end was trimmed by 3 bases and the J gene end by 0 bases; junction bases not matched to a gene: 4. The germline CDR1 and CDR2 sequences are DFQATT and SNEGSKA (reference sequence). The CDR3 consists of 15 residues. In DNA, the CDR3 is TGCAGTGCTAGGGACAGGATCGCGAACACCGGGGAGCTGTTTTTT. Amino acids: CSARDRIANTGELFF.

This chain uses TRBV7-9 with TRBJ2-2; the D is unclear. With 0 bases removed from V and 4 bases from J, the gap between germline ends came to 6 bases. The CDR3 consists of 14 residues. Germline V gene data show CDR1 as SEHNR and CDR2 as FQNEAQ (reference sequence). CDR3 in amino acids: CASSLAMGTGELFF. The CDR3 region has the DNA TGTGCCAGCAGCTTAGCGATGGGCACCGGGGAGCTGTTTTTT.

The CDR3 DNA sequence: TGTGCCAGCAGCTTCGGGCTAGCGGGAGTTGGGCGCACCGGGGAGCTGTTTTTT. It yields the protein CASSFGLAGVGRTGELFF. J is TRBJ2-2 and V is TRBV7-2; 10 bases align to TRBD2. The CDR3 is 18 residues long. CDR1 and CDR2 from the germline V gene are SGHTA and FQGNSA. The J segment lost 4 bases and the V segment lost 3 bases, leaving 11 bases of the junction unmatched.

This clonotype was picked up a small number of times. Here the CDR3 DNA reads TGTGCCAGCAGCTTGACAGGTGTCGTCCGCGAGCAGTACTTC. Translated: CASSLTGVVREQYF. The gene calls are TRBV5-6 and TRBJ2-7; D possibly corresponds to TRBD1 (5 bases). Germline CDR1 and CDR2: SGHDT and YYEEEE. V lost 1 base and J 6 bases, leaving 14 bases between the germline ends. The CDR3 loop spans 14 amino acids.

The chain carries TRBV24-1 and TRBJ2-7; 14 nucleotides align to TRBD2. Germline CDR1 reads KGHDR; CDR2 reads SFDVKD. The CDR3 extends over 18 amino acids. With 9 bases clipped from V and 4 bases from J, the junction kept 16 bases outside the gene matches. The CDR3 spells CATGVGLAGEPLGYEQYF. CDR3 bases: TGTGCCACCGGTGTGGGACTAGCGGGAGAGCCCCTCGGGTACGAGCAGTACTTC.

This clonotype has only a few counts. This chain connects TRBV5-5 to TRBJ1-1, with a weak D call TRBD1 (6 bases). Germline-derived CDR1 and CDR2 are SGHKS and YYEKEE (reference sequence). The CDR3 length is 14 residues. Trimming pared 6 bases from V and 2 bases from J, leaving 14 bases between. This chain's CDR3 is CASMIQGRNTEAFF. The CDR3 DNA is TGTGCCAGCATGATTCAGGGGCGAAACACTGAAGCTTTCTTT. Combining the CDR3 with reference TRBV5-5 and TRBJ1-1 gives the whole variable domain DAGVTQSPTHLIKTRGQQVTLRCSPISGHKSVSWYQQVLGQGPQFIFQYYEKEERGRGNFPDRFSARQFPNYSSELNVNALLLGDSALYLCASMIQGRNTEAFFGQGTRLTVV.

This clonotype was seen a handful of times. The rearrangement joins TRBV10-3 to TRBJ1-5; 9 nucleotides agree with TRBD1. Germline CDR1 ENHRY, CDR2 SYGVKD. The trim removed 5 bases at V and 4 bases at J, leaving 6 bases unmatched. The CDR3 totals 15 residues. The CDR3 sequence: CAISQTGTGNQPQHF. The DNA of the CDR3 is TGTGCCATCAGTCAGACCGGGACAGGGAATCAGCCCCAGCATTTT.

The V and J genes are TRBV11-2 and TRBJ2-1; 7 bases are a match to TRBD2. The CDR3 is 14 amino acids. Germline V gene lookup returns CDR1 SGHAT and CDR2 FQNNGV. Unmatched junction bases numbered 4, after V lost 0 bases and J lost 8 bases. CDR3 nucleotide sequence: TGTGCCAGCAGCTTAGATAGGACTAGTCATGAGCAGTTCTTC. This sequence encodes CASSLDRTSHEQFF.

This clonotype turned up a few times. V usage is TRBV18 and J usage is TRBJ2-1, with 10 nucleotides matching TRBD2. In germline, CDR1 is KGHSH, CDR2 LQKENI. V shed 2 bases, J shed 12 bases, and the junction held 13 bases outside the gene matches. The CDR3 contains 16 residues. The CDR3 is CASSPRSAGGHSRQFF. Here the CDR3 DNA reads TGTGCCAGCTCACCAAGGTCAGCGGGAGGGCATAGTCGGCAGTTCTTC.